This is a list of T cell receptor beta chains from one sample in a study of beta chain features in type 1 diabetes. Generated by immunoSEQ multiplex PCR, the TCRdb table keeps only in-frame clones and is missing some. This sample carries 280,000 or so clones, approximately 15% of them seen once, and the ten largest clones take about 0.014%. Sequenced: naive CD4+ T cells from blood. Every receptor here comes from a man younger than 35 with type 1 diabetes. Each CDR3 is given with its conserved first and last residue. The D gene is left open where the match is weak. Not every row has a clone size; where given, it reads once, few, many or a size class.

d_gene	v_gene	j_gene	abundance	CDR3aa	CDR3nt
-	TRBV30	TRBJ1-1	few	CAWSMVRSMNTEAFF	TGTGCCTGGAGTATGGTGAGGTCAATGAACACTGAAGCTTTCTTT
TRBD1	TRBV10-3	TRBJ1-5	-	CAISSDRVDQPQHF	TGTGCCATCAGCTCAGACAGGGTGGATCAGCCCCAGCATTTT
-	TRBV4-3	TRBJ2-6	-	CASSQKGDRRGANVLTF	TGCGCCAGCAGCCAAAAGGGTGACAGGAGGGGGGCCAACGTCCTGACTTTC
-	TRBV2	TRBJ1-2	few	CASSRQGNGYTF	TGTGCCAGCAGTCGCCAGGGGAATGGCTACACCTTC
-	TRBV19	TRBJ1-5	-	CASTYGEGNQPQHF	TGTGCCAGTACTTACGGAGAGGGCAATCAGCCCCAGCATTTT
TRBD2	TRBV16	TRBJ2-1	-	CASSPPTSGTYNEQFF	TGTGCCAGCAGCCCCCCGACTAGCGGGACGTACAATGAGCAGTTCTTC
-	TRBV9	TRBJ2-7	-	CASSLEEGNYEQYF	TGTGCCAGCTCCCTGGAGGAGGGGAACTACGAGCAGTACTTC
-	TRBV4-1	TRBJ1-2	-	CASTPATGNNYGYTF	TGCGCCAGCACTCCAGCGACAGGCAACAACTATGGCTACACCTTC
-	TRBV6-5	TRBJ1-2	-	CASSPGGVRYGYTF	TGTGCCAGCAGCCCCGGGGGAGTACGCTATGGCTACACCTTC
TRBD1	TRBV11-1	TRBJ2-4	few	CASSGTGVANIQYF	TGTGCCAGCAGCGGGACAGGGGTTGCGAACATTCAGTACTTC
TRBD1	TRBV5-1	TRBJ2-5	-	CASKTGVRETQYF	TGCGCCAGCAAGACAGGGGTGAGAGAGACCCAGTACTTC
TRBD1	TRBV5-4	TRBJ2-7	few	CASSVGQGLGSYEQYF	TGTGCCAGCAGCGTAGGACAGGGTCTTGGATCCTACGAGCAGTACTTC
-	TRBV11-2	TRBJ2-3	-	CASSSRQTDTQYF	TGTGCCAGCAGCTCCCGACAAACAGATACGCAGTATTTT
-	TRBV6-6	TRBJ2-7	-	CASSWRDEQYF	TGTGCCAGCAGTTGGAGGGACGAGCAGTACTTC
TRBD2	TRBV5-4	TRBJ2-5	-	CASSPGGGGLKAQYF	TGTGCCAGCAGCCCGGGCGGGGGGGGTCTAAAGGCCCAGTACTTC
TRBD1	TRBV5-6	TRBJ1-6	few	CASSAGQDAYNSPLHF	TGTGCCAGCAGCGCCGGACAGGACGCCTATAATTCACCCCTCCACTTT
-	TRBV19	TRBJ2-7	few	CASSFGAGVSRNEQYF	TGTGCCAGTAGTTTTGGGGCAGGGGTCTCGCGGAACGAGCAGTACTTC
-	TRBV19	TRBJ2-7	-	CASKIRDTVSYEQYF	TGTGCCAGCAAAATCCGGGACACGGTATCCTACGAGCAGTACTTC
TRBD1	TRBV28	TRBJ2-5	few	CASSTGVGTQYF	TGTGCCAGCAGTACAGGGGTTGGGACCCAGTACTTC
TRBD2	TRBV28	TRBJ2-5	few	CANGLAGPQYF	TGTGCCAACGGACTAGCGGGACCCCAGTACTTC
-	TRBV7-9	TRBJ2-1	-	CASSALRGLQFF	TGTGCCAGCAGCGCTTTGAGAGGGCTGCAGTTCTTC
-	TRBV2	TRBJ1-5	few	CASSKRVSYDSNQPQHF	TGTGCCAGCAGCAAACGGGTCAGCTATGATAGCAATCAGCCCCAGCATTTT
-	TRBV5-6	TRBJ2-5	-	CASSLTVRPRGYQETQYF	TGTGCCAGCAGCTTGACGGTTCGGCCCAGAGGGTACCAAGAGACCCAGTACTTC
TRBD2	TRBV4-2	TRBJ2-3	few	CASSQAFWTSASTDTQYF	TGTGCCAGCAGCCAAGCCTTCTGGACTAGCGCTAGCACAGATACGCAGTATTTT
TRBD1	TRBV6-6	TRBJ1-2	-	CASSSSGTGGYTF	TGTGCCAGCAGTTCCTCAGGGACAGGCGGCTACACCTTC
TRBD1	TRBV29-1	TRBJ2-3	few	CSVGTVLTDTQYF	TGCAGCGTAGGGACAGTCCTCACAGATACGCAGTATTTT
-	TRBV11-3	TRBJ2-1	-	CASTPLRGGTHNEQFF	TGTGCCAGCACCCCCCTCCGTGGCGGGACCCACAATGAGCAGTTCTTC
TRBD2	TRBV5-1	TRBJ2-5	-	CASSLGLAGETQYF	TGCGCCAGCAGCTTGGGGCTAGCGGGGGAGACCCAGTACTTC
-	TRBV10-3	TRBJ1-1	few	CAISERGGNTEAFF	TGTGCCATCAGTGAGAGGGGTGGGAACACTGAAGCTTTCTTT